Shown below are 26 T cell receptor beta chains from a single sample sequenced in a study of T cells after yellow fever vaccination (dated by TCRdb to about 2019). Interpreted using the paper, the treatment or condition label stands for: live attenuated yellow fever vaccine strain. Libraries were made using 5' RACE. Sequencing took place on an Illumina HiSeq 2500. Clones were called with MiXCR by TCRdb after fastp trimmed the public reads at Q25, and only in-frame beta chains were retained. For every CDR3 protein sequence, its rows merge into one entry that carries the most common genes and DNA. Across this sample there are under 700,000 distinct CDR3 sequences, with roughly 17% seen only once. Of the sample, 15% to 20% is held by the ten largest clones. The specimen was PBMCs, collected about 5 days after the first yellow fever vaccination. The receptors originated from a man in his late teens or twenties who received the YFV17D yellow fever vaccine.

The chain has TRBV6-1 and TRBJ2-7, with TRBD1 matching over 7 bases. J was trimmed by 5 bases and V by 7 bases; bases with no gene match: 11. The CDR3 totals 14 residues. Per germline, CDR1 MNHNS and CDR2 SASEGT. The CDR3 DNA sequence: TGTGCCAGCACCACGACAGGGTTGTCCCACGAGCAGTACTTC. Its protein is CASTTTGLSHEQYF.

The table lists this clonotype with a few counts. The chain combines TRBV10-2 with TRBJ2-1; 11 bases map to TRBD2. The V segment lost 3 bases and the J segment 8 bases; nucleotides outside the gene matches: 12. The CDR3 length is 17 residues. CDR1 and CDR2 (germline): WSHSY, SAAADI. CDR3 loop: CASSDTDSGGAGDEQFF. DNA of the CDR3: TGCGCCAGCAGTGATACTGATAGCGGGGGGGCTGGGGATGAGCAGTTCTTC.

The table lists this clonotype with many counts. The V gene is TRBV11-2, the J gene TRBJ2-7; tentative D call: TRBD1 (5 bases). Germline values: CDR1 SGHAT, CDR2 FQNNGV. CDR3 length: 11 residues. The germline V and J ends were trimmed by 3 bases and 5 bases, with 5 bases remaining between them. CDR3 bases: TGTGCCAGCAGCTTGACAGACGAGCAGTACTTC. Translation gives CASSLTDEQYF.

This clonotype showed up just a few times. The chain has TRBV12-3 or TRBV12-4 and TRBJ1-2, with 7 positions matching TRBD1. CDR3 length equals 13 residues. After removal of 6 bases from V and 8 bases from J, the junction contained 9 bases not matched to a gene. The CDR3 reads CASRPTGPGGYTF. Here the CDR3 DNA reads TGTGCCAGCAGGCCGACAGGGCCCGGAGGCTACACCTTC.

This rearrangement joins TRBV7-2 to TRBJ1-6, with 7 positions matching TRBD1. J lost 10 bases, V lost 1 base, and 10 bases had no gene match. Germline loops: CDR1 SGHTA, CDR2 FQGNSA. This CDR3 has 16 amino acids. The CDR3 sequence: CASSLVGRGQVSPLHF. CDR3 nucleotide sequence: TGTGCCAGCAGCTTAGTAGGGAGGGGGCAGGTATCACCCCTCCACTTT.

In its sample, this clonotype was seen a few times. J is TRBJ1-3 and V is TRBV7-8; 9 bases map to TRBD1. This CDR3 has 15 residues. Trimming removed 4 bases from V and 2 bases from J; junction bases left unmatched: 3. Germline V gene sequence: CDR1 SGHVS, CDR2 FQNEAQ. The CDR3 nucleotides are TGTGCCAGCAGCTCTCACAGGGGGCCTGGAAACACCATATATTTT. Translating gives CASSSHRGPGNTIYF.

The genes are TRBV20-1 and TRBJ2-7; D is possibly TRBD1 (5 bases). There are 13 residues in the CDR3. CDR1 is DFQATT and CDR2 is SNEGSKA in the germline V gene (reference sequence). Trimming stripped 4 bases from V and 2 bases from J, with 12 bases between. The CDR3 region is CSANRLQTYEQYF. DNA for the CDR3: TGCAGTGCTAACAGGCTTCAAACCTACGAGCAGTACTTC.

This clonotype was detected a few times. The rearrangement uses TRBV4-3 and TRBJ2-3; weak D call: TRBD2 (6 bases). This CDR3 has 17 amino acids. Germline lookup yields CDR1 LGHNA and CDR2 YSLEER. V gave up 0 bases and J gave up 3 bases, with 16 bases separating them. DNA of the CDR3: TGCGCCAGCAGCCAAGATTGGATGGCCGGGACTACAGATACGCAGTATTTT. Amino acids: CASSQDWMAGTTDTQYF.

V gene TRBV7-6 combines with J gene TRBJ2-4; TRBD2 aligns across 9 bases. The CDR3 covers 18 residues. Germline CDR1 is SGHVS and CDR2 is FNYEAQ. Trimming took 4 bases from V and 2 from J; bases not matched to a gene: 12. DNA for the CDR3: TGTGCCAGCAGCTCCTCGATTAGCGGGGGAGAAACCAAAAACATTCAGTACTTC. Protein: CASSSSISGGETKNIQYF. Using reference TRBV7-6 and TRBJ2-4 for the parts outside the CDR3, the full variable domain is GAGVSQSPRYKVTKRGQDVALRCDPISGHVSLYWYRQALGQGPEFLTYFNYEAQQDKSGLPNDRFSAERPEGSISTLTIQRTEQRDSAMYRCASSSSISGGETKNIQYFGAGTRLSVL.

V and J are TRBV7-2 and TRBJ2-7, with TRBD2 identical over 11 bases. Germline V gene sequence: CDR1 SGHTA, CDR2 FQGNSA. This CDR3 is 15 amino acids long. The J segment lost 1 base and the V segment lost 6 bases, leaving 5 bases of the junction unmatched. In nucleotides, the CDR3 is TGTGCCAGCAGTAAAACTAGCGGGGGTTCCTACGAGCAGTACGTC. Translating gives CASSKTSGGSYEQYV.

The chain carries TRBV2 and TRBJ2-2; the D call may be TRBD1 or TRBD2 (6 bases each). The V and J ends lost 9 bases and 3 bases respectively, with 17 bases between them. In germline, CDR1 is SNHLY, CDR2 FYNNEI. The CDR3 totals 15 residues. CDR3 DNA sequence: TGTGCCAGTAGCGGCTCCCCAGGGGACACCGGGGAGCTGTTTTTT. This encodes CASSGSPGDTGELFF.

The V gene is TRBV3-1, the J gene TRBJ2-5; TRBD1 is a possible D gene (6 bases). The germline CDR1 and CDR2 sequences are LGHDT and YNNKEL (reference sequence). The CDR3 totals 14 residues. Trimming removed 5 bases from V and 5 bases from J, with 15 bases in between. The CDR3 spells CASSFYGTKETQYF. The CDR3 DNA follows: TGTGCCAGCAGCTTCTATGGGACAAAGGAGACCCAGTACTTC.

J is TRBJ1-1 and V is TRBV20-1, with D hard to call. The CDR3 is 9 amino acids. V lost 7 bases, J lost 4 bases, and 4 bases lay in between. Germline V lookup: CDR1 DFQATT, CDR2 SNEGSKA (reference sequence). The CDR3 region is CSVGTEAFF. In DNA form, the CDR3 reads TGCAGTGTGGGCACTGAAGCTTTCTTT.

The chain has TRBV7-2 and TRBJ2-4; D call uncertain. V lost 5 bases and J lost 10, with 12 bases in between. Germline assignment: CDR1 SGHTA and CDR2 FQGNSA. The CDR3 spans 12 residues. The CDR3 sequence: CASSPETGIQYF. The CDR3 DNA sequence: TGTGCCAGCAGCCCAGAGACTGGGATTCAGTACTTC.

The sample holds a few counts of this clonotype. V and J are TRBV7-8 and TRBJ2-3; D unclear. Germline CDR1 and CDR2: SGHVS and FQNEAQ. The CDR3 is 12 residues long. Trimming pared 3 bases from V and 5 bases from J, leaving 6 bases between. The CDR3 loop reads CASSFKRDTQYF. The CDR3, as DNA: TGTGCCAGCAGCTTTAAAAGAGATACGCAGTATTTT.

This rearrangement joins TRBV5-6 to TRBJ2-7, with D possibly matching TRBD2 (5 bases). The V end lost 3 bases, the J end lost 2 bases, and 15 bases lay between the germline ends. CDR1 is SGHDT, CDR2 YYEEEE, per germline. The CDR3 has 15 amino acids. CDR3 region: CASSWRPLAPYEQYV. The CDR3 region has the DNA TGTGCCAGCAGCTGGAGACCCCTAGCACCCTACGAGCAGTACGTC.

The V gene is TRBV5-1, the J gene TRBJ2-7, with D perhaps matching TRBD2 (5 bases). The V end lost 4 bases, the J end lost 0 bases, and 11 bases lay between the germline ends. The germline gives CDR1 SGHRS, CDR2 YFSETQ. CDR3 length: 14 amino acids. The CDR3: CASSRRESSYEQYF. The CDR3 nucleotides read TGCGCCAGCAGCAGAAGGGAGAGCTCCTACGAGCAGTACTTC.

The chain carries TRBV9 and TRBJ1-6; no clear D. The CDR3 extends over 14 amino acids. Germline CDR1 is SGDLS and CDR2 is YYNGEE. V gave up 2 bases and J gave up 8 bases, with 11 bases separating them. CDR3 DNA sequence: TGTGCCAGCAGCGTCGGCGTCTTTGATTCACCCCTCCACTTT. This translates into CASSVGVFDSPLHF.

V is TRBV7-6 and J is TRBJ1-6; 9 bases are shared with TRBD1. Germline CDR1 SGHVS, CDR2 FNYEAQ. This CDR3 region has 16 residues. Losses at the gene ends were 1 base for V and 9 bases for J; bases not matched to a gene: 7. In nucleotides, the CDR3 is TGTGCCAGCAGCTTAGAGGGGGGACAGGGTGGTTCACCCCTCCACTTT. As protein: CASSLEGGQGGSPLHF.

The chain is built from TRBV4-1 and TRBJ1-4; D remains ambiguous. The CDR3 is made up of 16 amino acids. The V gene lost 1 base and the J gene lost 0 bases, with 9 bases spanning the gap. In germline, CDR1 is MGHRA, CDR2 YSYEKL. The CDR3: CASSQGPQATNEKLFF. The CDR3 DNA is TGCGCCAGCAGCCAAGGACCGCAGGCAACTAATGAAAAACTGTTTTTT.

This clonotype was seen more than once but under ten times. V and J are TRBV12-3 or TRBV12-4 and TRBJ2-5, with 13 bases fitting TRBD2. CDR3 size: 16 residues. V was pared by 2 bases and J by 3 bases, with 3 bases of the junction left unmatched. The CDR3 bases are TGTGCCAGCAGTTTAACTAGCGGGGGGGCCGAAGAGACCCAGTACTTC. Translation: CASSLTSGGAEETQYF.

The J gene is TRBJ2-3, the V gene TRBV4-1, with 11 nucleotides matching TRBD1. Germline V gene sequence: CDR1 MGHRA, CDR2 YSYEKL. This CDR3 has 15 amino acids. V gave up 4 bases and J gave up 5 bases; unmatched junction bases: 5. The CDR3 loop reads CASSRPDRGQDTQYF. Here the CDR3 DNA reads TGCGCCAGCAGCCGACCGGACAGGGGGCAAGATACGCAGTATTTT.

This clonotype occurred a few times. The chain carries TRBV30 and TRBJ1-6; perhaps TRBD1 as D (5 bases). The V gene's germline CDR1 is GTSNPN and CDR2 SVGIG (reference sequence). Between the trimmed V and J ends, which lost 1 base and 0 bases, there was a span of 13 bases. The CDR3 runs to 17 residues. CDR3 protein: CAWSERDRSSYNSPLHF. In nucleotides, the CDR3 is TGTGCCTGGAGTGAAAGGGACCGAAGCTCCTATAATTCACCCCTCCACTTT.

This clonotype has only a few counts. V and J are TRBV6-5 and TRBJ1-4; D call uncertain. V was clipped by 6 bases and J by 7 bases, with 6 bases between them. CDR1 MNHEY and CDR2 SVGAGI come from the germline V gene. The CDR3 spans 11 residues. The CDR3 here is CASRYREKLFF. The DNA of the CDR3 is TGTGCCAGCAGGTACCGTGAAAAACTGTTTTTT.

This sequence joins TRBV6-5 and TRBJ2-2, with D unresolved. V was clipped by 10 bases and J by 6 bases, with 6 bases between them. Germline CDR1 is MNHEY and CDR2 is SVGAGI. The length of the CDR3 is 10 residues. The CDR3 is CATKAGELFF. CDR3 bases: TGTGCCACAAAGGCCGGGGAGCTGTTTTTT.

J is TRBJ2-7 and V is TRBV2; a weak D match, TRBD2 (6 bases). Germline CDR1 and CDR2: SNHLY and FYNNEI. The CDR3 consists of 13 residues. V was clipped by 6 bases and J by 5 bases, with 14 bases between them. DNA for the CDR3: TGTGCCAGCAGGTTCGGGGGAGTCCACGAGCAGTACTTC. It codes for CASRFGGVHEQYF.